The 4 T cell receptor beta chains presented below share a single source sample, sequenced in a study of blood T cell repertoires in COVID-19. Repertoires were generated with immunoSEQ multiplex PCR, while TCRdb's copy carries only in-frame clones and drops some. The table records approximately 68,000 clones, about four fifths of them present only once. Sequencing used peripheral blood. All receptors come from a human donor in a cohort sampled during active COVID-19.

CDR3 in DNA: TGTGCCTGGAGTAAGGCGGGTAGATATTCACCCCTCCACTTT. It yields the protein CAWSKAGRYSPLHF. V usage is TRBV30 and J usage is TRBJ1-6; D is unresolved. CDR3 length: 14 residues. V was shortened by 2 bases and J by 8 bases, with 13 bases between the two germline ends. CDR1 is GTSNPN, CDR2 SVGIG, per germline (reference sequence).

V usage is TRBV6-5 and J usage is TRBJ1-1; no reliable D call. From germline, CDR1 is MNHEY and CDR2 SVGAGI. The CDR3 spans 16 residues. Trimming stripped 4 bases from V and 4 bases from J, with 19 bases between. CDR3 protein: CASSFDPTGRSTEAFF. CDR3 nucleotide sequence: TGTGCCAGCAGTTTTGATCCCACCGGGAGGAGCACTGAAGCTTTCTTT.

This clone was recorded only once. The J gene is TRBJ1-1, the V gene TRBV6-5; 7 bases fit TRBD1. After removal of 6 bases from V and 5 bases from J, the junction contained 9 bases not matched to a gene. Germline CDR1 is MNHEY and CDR2 is SVGAGI. This CDR3 comprises 14 residues. DNA of the CDR3: TGTGCCAGCAGCGCAAGGGGGCGATTGACTGAAGCTTTCTTT. Amino acids: CASSARGRLTEAFF.

The chain is built from TRBV9 and TRBJ1-5, with no clear D. The V end was cut by 3 bases, the J end by 3 bases, with 10 bases between. The CDR3 runs 14 residues. In germline, CDR1 is SGDLS, CDR2 YYNGEE. The CDR3 sequence: CASSGDTSNQPQHF. CDR3 sequence (DNA): TGTGCCAGCAGCGGTGACACGTCCAATCAGCCCCAGCATTTT.